This T cell receptor beta chain is drawn from a study of CD8 T cells in Susac syndrome. Reverse transcription used about 0.5 to 1 ug RNA and random hexamers. MiXCR, run by TCRdb on the immunoSEQ multiplex PCR reads, gives a single entry per CDR3 protein. This sample has around 100,000 distinct CDR3 sequences; nearly 97% occur once, and the top ten carry around 0.3%. This CDR3 has 16 amino acids. The V and J ends lost 3 bases and 2 bases, in that order; junction bases with no gene match: 8. Per the germline V gene, CDR1 is KGHSH and CDR2 is LQKENI. Sequencing was performed on CD8+ T cells from PBMCs. This chain connects TRBV18 to TRBJ1-1; 8 bases fit TRBD1. The TCR comes from a human donor with Susac syndrome. The chain's CDR3 is CASSPQEQGANTEAFF. The CDR3 DNA reads TGTGCCAGCTCACCGCAGGAGCAGGGGGCTAACACTGAAGCTTTCTTT.